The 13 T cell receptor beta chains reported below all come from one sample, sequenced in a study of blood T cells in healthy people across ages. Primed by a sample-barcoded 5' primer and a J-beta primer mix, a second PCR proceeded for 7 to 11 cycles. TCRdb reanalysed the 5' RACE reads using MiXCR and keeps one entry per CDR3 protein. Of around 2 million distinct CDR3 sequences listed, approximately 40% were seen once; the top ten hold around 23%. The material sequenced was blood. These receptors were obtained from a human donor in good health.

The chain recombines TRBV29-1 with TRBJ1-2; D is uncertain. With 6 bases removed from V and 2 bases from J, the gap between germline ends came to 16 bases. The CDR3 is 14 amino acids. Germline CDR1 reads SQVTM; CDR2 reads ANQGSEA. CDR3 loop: CSVERTASNYGYTF. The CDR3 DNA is TGCAGCGTGGAACGGACCGCTTCCAACTATGGCTACACCTTC.

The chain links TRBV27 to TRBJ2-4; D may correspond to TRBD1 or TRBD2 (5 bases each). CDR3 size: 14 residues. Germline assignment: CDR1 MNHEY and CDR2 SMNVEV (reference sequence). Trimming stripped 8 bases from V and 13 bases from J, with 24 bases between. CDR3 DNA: TGTGCCAGCCAGCAGGACTTCCAATTGGGGGAGCAGTACTTC. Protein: CASQQDFQLGEQYF.

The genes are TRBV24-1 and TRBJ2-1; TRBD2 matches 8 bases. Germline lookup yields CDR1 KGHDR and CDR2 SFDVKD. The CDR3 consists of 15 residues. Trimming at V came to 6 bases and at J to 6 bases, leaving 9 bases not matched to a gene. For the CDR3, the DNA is TGTGCCACCAGTCCTCGGAGCGGGGGTCGCAATGAGCAGTTCTTC. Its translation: CATSPRSGGRNEQFF.

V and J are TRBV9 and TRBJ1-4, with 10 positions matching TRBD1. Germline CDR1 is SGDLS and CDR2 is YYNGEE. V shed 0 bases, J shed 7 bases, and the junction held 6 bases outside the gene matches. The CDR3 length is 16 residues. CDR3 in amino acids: CASSVAGGTGAEKLFF. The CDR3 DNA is TGTGCCAGCAGCGTAGCGGGGGGGACAGGGGCTGAAAAACTGTTTTTT. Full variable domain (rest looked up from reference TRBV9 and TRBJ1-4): DSGVTQTPKHLITATGQRVTLRCSPRSGDLSVYWYQQSLDQGLQFLIQYYNGEERAKGNILERFSAQQFPDLHSELNLSSLELGDSALYFCASSVAGGTGAEKLFFGSGTQLSVL.

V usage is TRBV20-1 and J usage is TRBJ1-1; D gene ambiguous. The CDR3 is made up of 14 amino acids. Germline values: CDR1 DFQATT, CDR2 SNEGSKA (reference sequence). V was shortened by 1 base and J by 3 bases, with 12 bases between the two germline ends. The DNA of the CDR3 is TGCAGTGCTAGAGCCTCCGAAGGTTACACTGAAGCTTTCTTT. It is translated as CSARASEGYTEAFF.

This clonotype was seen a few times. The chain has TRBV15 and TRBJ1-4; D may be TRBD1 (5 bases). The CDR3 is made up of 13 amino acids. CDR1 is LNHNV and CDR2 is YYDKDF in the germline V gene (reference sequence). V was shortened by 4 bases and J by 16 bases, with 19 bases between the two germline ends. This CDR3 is CATSTGTLDRKFF. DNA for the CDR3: TGTGCCACCAGCACTGGGACCCTTGATAGGAAGTTTTTT.

The CDR3 protein is CASSSLPGEQETQYF. CDR3 DNA: TGCGCCAGCAGCTCCCTTCCGGGAGAACAAGAGACCCAGTACTTC. V and J are TRBV5-1 and TRBJ2-7, with D possibly being TRBD2 (6 bases). The J call may be faulty, since TRBJ2-5 better matches the DNA end. Germline V CDR1 and CDR2: SGHRS, YFSETQ. CDR3 length equals 15 residues.

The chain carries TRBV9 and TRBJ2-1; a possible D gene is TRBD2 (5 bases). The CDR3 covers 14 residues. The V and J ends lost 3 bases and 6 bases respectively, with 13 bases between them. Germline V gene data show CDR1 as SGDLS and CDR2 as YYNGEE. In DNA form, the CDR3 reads TGTGCCAGCAGCGCAACTACTAGATCCAATGAGCAGTTCTTC. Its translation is CASSATTRSNEQFF.

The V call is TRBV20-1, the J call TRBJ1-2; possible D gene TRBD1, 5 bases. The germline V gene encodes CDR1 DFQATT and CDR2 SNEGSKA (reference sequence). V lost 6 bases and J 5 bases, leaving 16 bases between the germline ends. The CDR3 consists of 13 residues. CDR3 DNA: TGCAGTGCCCAGATCGGGGGGGGATATGGCTACACCTTC. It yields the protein CSAQIGGGYGYTF.

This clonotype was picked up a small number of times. CDR3 in amino acids: CASSLGYGSNQPQHF. The CDR3 nucleotides are TGTGCCAGCAGCTTGGGGTATGGTAGCAATCAGCCCCAGCATTTT. The chain is built from TRBV5-5 and TRBJ1-5, with D uncertain. Trimming cost V 0 bases and J 0 bases, with 7 bases left between them. The CDR3 totals 15 residues. The germline gives CDR1 SGHKS, CDR2 YYEKEE (reference sequence).

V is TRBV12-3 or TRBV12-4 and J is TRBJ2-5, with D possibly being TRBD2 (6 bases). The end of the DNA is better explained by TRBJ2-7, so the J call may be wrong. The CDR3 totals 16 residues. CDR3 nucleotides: TGTGCCAGCAGTTTAGCAACGGGGACTCCGTCGGGCGAGCAGTACTTC. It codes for CASSLATGTPSGEQYF.

The CDR3 region is CASRQGGVQYF. The DNA of the CDR3 is TGTGCCAGCCGTCAAGGGGGCGTTCAGTACTTC. The V call is TRBV7-2, the J call TRBJ2-4; 7 nucleotides align to TRBD1. Germline assignment: CDR1 SGHTA and CDR2 FQGNSA. Trimming took 8 bases from V and 11 from J; bases not matched to a gene: 6. The length of the CDR3 is 11 residues.

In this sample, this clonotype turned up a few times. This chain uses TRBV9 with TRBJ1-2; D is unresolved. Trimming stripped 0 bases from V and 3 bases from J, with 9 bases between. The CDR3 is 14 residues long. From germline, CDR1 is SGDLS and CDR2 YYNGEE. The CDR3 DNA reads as TGTGCCAGCAGCGTAGAGTCAGAGTACTATGGCTACACCTTC. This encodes CASSVESEYYGYTF.